This T cell receptor (beta chain) originates from a study of T-cell memory formation after mild COVID-19. TCRdb itself ran the 5' RACE reads through MiXCR, one entry per CDR3 protein. Of 350,000 to 550,000 distinct CDR3 sequences listed, 18% are singletons. The sample holds a few counts of this clonotype. This TCR came from a man younger than 35 who had mild COVID-19 (a few samples of this study predate the infection). Cell type and time point are not known. Source material: PBMCs or a T cell subset sorted from them (not recorded which).

The CDR3 is CASTGLAGSMNTGELFF. Written as DNA, the CDR3 is TGTGCCAGCACAGGACTAGCGGGGTCGATGAACACCGGGGAGCTGTTTTTT. V and J are TRBV27 and TRBJ2-2, with TRBD2 matching 12 bases. This CDR3 is 17 amino acids long. Germline CDR1 and CDR2: MNHEY and SMNVEV (reference sequence). The junction had 7 bases not matched to a gene; V was cut back by 7 bases and J by 1 base.